This T cell receptor beta chain was observed in a study of shared clonotypes between healthy human individuals. Turning to the study itself: Donors were a couple of women and a few men aged 18 to 49.

Points from the study as a whole: Tissues were not sampled, only blood, and their repertoires likely differ.

Healthy HIV-negative adults without recent acute infections or vaccinations served as donors. There were only Caucasian adults among the donors, and all lived in Nashville, Tennessee. Of note for this clone: Its antigen is as yet unknown.

CDR1 LNHDA and CDR2 SQIVND come from the germline V gene (reference sequence). This CDR3 contains 15 residues. Trimming removed 7 bases from V and 0 bases from J, with 13 bases in between. TCRdb keeps only in-frame clones here, not all; method: immunoSEQ multiplex PCR. The table lists more than 900,000 clones, about 80% of them singletons. The source is a man between 18 and 35 years old in good health. Some clones in this sample may be carry-over from other donors' samples. What was sequenced was memory CD4+ T cells from PBMCs. Subset noted: CD45RA-negative fraction. The chain is built from TRBV19 and TRBJ1-3; perhaps TRBD1 as D (6 bases). Here the CDR3 DNA reads TGTGCCAGTACGGACAGACCCCCCTCTGGAAACACCATATATTTT. The encoded protein is CASTDRPPSGNTIYF.